The rows below give T cell receptor beta chains drawn from one sample of a study of CD8+ T cells in alopecia areata. Using immunoSEQ multiplex PCR, the repertoire was profiled, and TCRdb retains in-frame clones only, with some absent. The repertoire has about 200,000 clones, 58% of them found once; the top ten carry 5.5%. The sample in question was CD4+ T cells sorted from blood, obtained at week 24, from a patient treated with tofacitinib. The source is a human donor with alopecia areata. The CDR3 runs from the conserved cysteine through the conserved F or W. The D gene is left open where the match is weak. Where a row states a size, it is once, few, many or the class of an expanded clone; other rows omit it.

v_gene,d_gene,j_gene,abundance,CDR3nt,CDR3aa
TRBV27,TRBD1,TRBJ2-7,-,TGTGCCAGCAGTTTATCCGGACAGGGGGTGTACGAGCAGTACTTC,CASSLSGQGVYEQYF
TRBV6-6,-,TRBJ1-1,-,TGTGCCAGCAGTATGGGGGCTGAAGCTTTCTTT,CASSMGAEAFF
TRBV6-5,-,TRBJ1-5,few,TGTGCCAGCAGTTATACAGGGAATCAGCCCCAGCATTTT,CASSYTGNQPQHF
TRBV6-5,TRBD1,TRBJ1-4,few,TGTGCCAGCAGTTACCGGCGACAGGGGACTAATGAAAAACTGTTTTTT,CASSYRRQGTNEKLFF
TRBV6-6,-,TRBJ1-5,-,TGTGCCAGCAATCGACAGAGCAATCAGCCCCAGCATTTT,CASNRQSNQPQHF
TRBV4-2,-,TRBJ2-5,-,TGTGCCAGCAGCCCGGGGACCTCGGAGACCCAGTACTTC,CASSPGTSETQYF
TRBV7-2,-,TRBJ2-5,-,TGTGCCAGCAGCTTAGCTAGGAAGGAGACCCAGTACTTC,CASSLARKETQYF
TRBV2,-,TRBJ1-1,few,TGTGCCAGCAGTGAATTAGGGGGGGGAGCTTTCTTT,CASSELGGGAFF
TRBV27,TRBD2,TRBJ2-1,once,TGTGCCAGCCACTCAGTGGGACTAGCGGGGGGTAAGCAGTTCTTC,CASHSVGLAGGKQFF
TRBV9,-,TRBJ2-7,-,TGTGCCAGCAGCGTATCCTCCGCAGTTCCCTACGAGCAGTACTTC,CASSVSSAVPYEQYF
TRBV5-1,TRBD1,TRBJ2-1,-,TGCGCCAGCAGCTTGGGACAGGGGAGTTCCTACAATGAGCAGTTCTTC,CASSLGQGSSYNEQFF
TRBV10-3,-,TRBJ2-6,-,TGTGCCATCAGTGGGTCTGGGGCCAACGTCCTGACTTTC,CAISGSGANVLTF
TRBV30,TRBD2,TRBJ2-2,-,TGTGCCTGGAAGCGGGGAACAGCCGGGGAGCTGTTTTTT,CAWKRGTAGELFF
TRBV2,-,TRBJ1-2,-,TGTGCCAGCAGTGTACAGGGACTCTATGGCTACACCTTC,CASSVQGLYGYTF